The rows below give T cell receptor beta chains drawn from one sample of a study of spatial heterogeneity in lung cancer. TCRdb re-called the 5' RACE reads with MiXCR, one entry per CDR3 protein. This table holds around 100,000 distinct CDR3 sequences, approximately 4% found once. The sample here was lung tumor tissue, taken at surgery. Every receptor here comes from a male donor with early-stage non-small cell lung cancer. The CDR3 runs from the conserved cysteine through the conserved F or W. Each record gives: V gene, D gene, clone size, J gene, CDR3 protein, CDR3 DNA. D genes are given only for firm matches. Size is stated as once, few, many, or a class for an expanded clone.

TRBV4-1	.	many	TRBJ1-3	CASSQDFVAESGNTIYF	TGCGCCAGCAGCCAAGATTTTGTGGCAGAATCTGGAAACACCATATATTTT
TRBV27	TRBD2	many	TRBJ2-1	CASSPLAGNPYNEQFF	TGTGCCAGCAGTCCGTTAGCGGGAAACCCCTACAATGAGCAGTTCTTC
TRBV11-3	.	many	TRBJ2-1	CASSSWEDEQFF	TGTGCCAGCAGCTCCTGGGAGGATGAGCAGTTCTTC
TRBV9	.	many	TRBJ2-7	CASSRAPSYEQYF	TGTGCCAGCAGCCGAGCCCCTTCCTACGAGCAGTACTTC
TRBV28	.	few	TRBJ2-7	CASGPQGSGISGYEQYF	TGTGCCAGCGGCCCACAGGGTTCCGGAATCAGCGGGTACGAGCAGTACTTC
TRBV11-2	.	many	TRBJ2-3	CASSLNRVADTQYF	TGTGCCAGCAGCTTAAACAGGGTGGCAGATACGCAGTATTTT
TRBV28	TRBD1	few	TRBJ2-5	CASSHRDRGQETQYF	TGTGCCAGCAGCCACCGGGACAGGGGGCAAGAGACCCAGTACTTC
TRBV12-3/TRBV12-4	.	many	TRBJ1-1	CASRTQLMTNTEAFF	TGTGCCAGCAGAACCCAACTCATGACAAACACTGAAGCTTTCTTT
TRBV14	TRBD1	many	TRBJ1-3	CASSPLAGGRNTIYF	TGTGCCAGCAGCCCGCTTGCAGGGGGCCGAAACACCATATATTTT
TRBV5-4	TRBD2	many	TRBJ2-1	CASSFGLAGEGPLNEQFF	TGTGCCAGCAGCTTTGGGTTAGCGGGAGAAGGGCCCCTCAATGAGCAGTTCTTC
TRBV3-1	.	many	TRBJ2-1	CASSQGPSDEQFF	TGTGCCAGCAGCCAAGGTCCTTCCGATGAGCAGTTCTTC